Below are 11 T cell receptor beta chains sequenced from a single sample in a study of cytomegalovirus exposure and HLA in healthy donors. The PCR was carried out with 60 Vbeta primers and 13 Jbeta primers. This table comes from immunoSEQ multiplex PCR, and its TCRdb copy is limited to in-frame clones, with some not included. The sample has some 160,000 clones; roughly 83% are singletons. The sample consisted of PBMCs. The origin of the receptors is a woman aged 18-30 years in good health and CMV-seronegative.

The rearrangement links TRBV10-1 to TRBJ1-5; D not resolved. The CDR3 runs to 13 residues. Germline lookup yields CDR1 WNHNN and CDR2 SYGVQD (reference sequence). Trimming left V 4 bases short and J 4 bases short, with 8 bases between. The CDR3 DNA follows: TGCGCCAGCAGTGCCCAAATTAATCAGCCCCAGCATTTT. Amino acid sequence: CASSAQINQPQHF.

The chain couples TRBV6-1 to TRBJ1-5; unclear D gene. Germline loops: CDR1 MNHNS, CDR2 SASEGT. V lost 8 bases and J lost 1, with 15 bases in between. The CDR3 consists of 15 residues. DNA of the CDR3: TGTGCCAGCCTACCTCGTGGACTCAGCAATCAGCCCCAGCATTTT. Translated: CASLPRGLSNQPQHF.

CDR3 coding DNA: TGTGCCAGCAGTTACTCGACTAGCGGGGGGGATACGCAGTATTTT. Its protein product is CASSYSTSGGDTQYF. This rearrangement joins TRBV6-5 to TRBJ2-3; 13 bases fit TRBD2. V lost 0 bases and J lost 6; bases outside the gene matches: 0. CDR3 length equals 15 residues. The germline V gene encodes CDR1 MNHEY and CDR2 SVGAGI.

The chain uses TRBV5-1 and TRBJ1-1; D ambiguous. V gave up 0 bases and J gave up 0 bases, with 9 bases separating them. CDR3 length: 15 residues. Germline-derived CDR1 and CDR2 are SGHRS and YFSETQ. The CDR3 DNA reads as TGCGCCAGCAGCTTGGGATCAGCGTTGAACACTGAAGCTTTCTTT. It yields the protein CASSLGSALNTEAFF.

The V gene is TRBV11-1, the J gene TRBJ2-1, with a possible D match to TRBD1 (6 bases). Per the germline V gene, CDR1 is SGHAT and CDR2 is FQDESV (reference sequence). The CDR3 consists of 13 residues. This CDR3 reads CAIRGVGANEQFF. The CDR3 bases are TGTGCTATCCGGGGCGTGGGGGCAAATGAGCAGTTCTTC.

This clone was seen a few times. The rearrangement joins TRBV2 to TRBJ2-7, with 7 nucleotides matching TRBD1. The CDR3 extends over 13 amino acids. Germline CDR1 SNHLY, CDR2 FYNNEI. V shed 8 bases, J shed 1 base, and the junction held 5 bases outside the gene matches. Here the CDR3 reads CASRTGPSYEQYF. The CDR3 DNA reads TGTGCCAGCCGGACAGGCCCATCCTACGAGCAGTACTTC.

This rearrangement joins TRBV6-1 to TRBJ1-6; D gene unclear. The CDR3 sequence is 19 residues long. With 1 base removed from V and 0 bases from J, the gap between germline ends came to 16 bases. Per the germline V gene, CDR1 is MNHNS and CDR2 is SASEGT. The CDR3 loop reads CASSEGAQLKSSYNSPLHF. The CDR3 bases are TGTGCCAGCAGTGAAGGAGCCCAACTCAAAAGCTCCTATAATTCACCCCTCCACTTT.

The chain joins TRBV28 to TRBJ2-1; D might be TRBD2 (5 bases). CDR1 is MDHEN, CDR2 SYDVKM, per germline. The germline V and J ends were trimmed by 8 bases and 5 bases, with 7 bases remaining between them. The CDR3 contains 11 residues. The CDR3 DNA is TGTGCCAGCTGGAGGAACAATGAGCAGTTCTTC. Translating it yields CASWRNNEQFF.

J is TRBJ2-2 and V is TRBV5-1; D ambiguous. V gave up 0 bases and J gave up 6 bases, with 6 bases separating them. CDR3 length: 13 amino acids. Germline loops: CDR1 SGHRS, CDR2 YFSETQ. DNA for the CDR3: TGCGCCAGCAGCTTGGTAGTATCCGGGGAGCTGTTTTTT. It specifies CASSLVVSGELFF.

The chain couples TRBV19 to TRBJ2-7; tentative D call: TRBD1 (6 bases). The CDR3 runs to 12 residues. Germline CDR1 reads LNHDA; CDR2 reads SQIVND (reference sequence). The germline V and J ends were trimmed by 11 bases and 4 bases, with 15 bases remaining between them. The CDR3 DNA reads as TGTGCCCACCCCAGGGGCTGGTACGAGCAGTACTTC. Amino acid sequence: CAHPRGWYEQYF.

The chain joins TRBV28 to TRBJ2-2; 7 nucleotides agree with TRBD1. This CDR3 has 14 residues. Unmatched junction bases numbered 4, after V lost 5 bases and J lost 4 bases. Germline V gene lookup returns CDR1 MDHEN and CDR2 SYDVKM. CDR3 DNA: TGTGCCAGCAGTATTCGACAGGGCACCGGGGAGCTGTTTTTT. Translation gives CASSIRQGTGELFF.